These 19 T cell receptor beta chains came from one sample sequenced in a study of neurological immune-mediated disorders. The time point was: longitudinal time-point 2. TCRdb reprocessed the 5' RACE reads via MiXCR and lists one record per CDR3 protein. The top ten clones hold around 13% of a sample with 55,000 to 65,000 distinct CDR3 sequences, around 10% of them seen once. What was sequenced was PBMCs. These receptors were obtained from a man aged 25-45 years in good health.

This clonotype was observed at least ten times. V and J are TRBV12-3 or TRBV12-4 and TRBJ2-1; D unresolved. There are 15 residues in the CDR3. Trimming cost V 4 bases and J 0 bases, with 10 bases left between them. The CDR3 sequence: CASSSQTGSYNEQFF. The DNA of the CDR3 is TGTGCCAGCAGTTCCCAGACTGGCTCCTACAATGAGCAGTTCTTC.

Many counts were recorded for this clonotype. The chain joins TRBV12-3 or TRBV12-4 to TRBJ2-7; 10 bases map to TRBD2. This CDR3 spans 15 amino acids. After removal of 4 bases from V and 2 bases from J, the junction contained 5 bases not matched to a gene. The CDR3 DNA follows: TGTGCCAGCAGTTCTAGCGGGAGTAACCCCTACGAGCAGTACTTC. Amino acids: CASSSSGSNPYEQYF.

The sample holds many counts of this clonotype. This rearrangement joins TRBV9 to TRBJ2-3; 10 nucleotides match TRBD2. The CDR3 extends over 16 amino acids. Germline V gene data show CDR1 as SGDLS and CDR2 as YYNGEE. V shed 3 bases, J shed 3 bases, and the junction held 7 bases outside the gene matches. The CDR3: CASSDPSGSLTDTQYF. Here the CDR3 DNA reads TGTGCCAGCAGCGACCCTAGCGGGAGTTTGACAGATACGCAGTATTTT.

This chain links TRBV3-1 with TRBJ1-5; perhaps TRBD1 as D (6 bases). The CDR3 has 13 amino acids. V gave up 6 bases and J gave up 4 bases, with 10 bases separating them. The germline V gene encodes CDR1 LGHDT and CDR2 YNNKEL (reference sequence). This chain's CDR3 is CASRPGQNQPQHF. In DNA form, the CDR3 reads TGTGCCAGCAGACCGGGACAAAATCAGCCCCAGCATTTT.

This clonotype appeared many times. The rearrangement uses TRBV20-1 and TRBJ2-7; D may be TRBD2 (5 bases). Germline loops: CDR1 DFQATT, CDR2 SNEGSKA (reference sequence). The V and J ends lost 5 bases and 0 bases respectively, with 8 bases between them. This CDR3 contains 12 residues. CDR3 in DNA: TGCAGTGCTTACCGGGGCTCCTACGAGCAGTACTTC. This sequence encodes CSAYRGSYEQYF.

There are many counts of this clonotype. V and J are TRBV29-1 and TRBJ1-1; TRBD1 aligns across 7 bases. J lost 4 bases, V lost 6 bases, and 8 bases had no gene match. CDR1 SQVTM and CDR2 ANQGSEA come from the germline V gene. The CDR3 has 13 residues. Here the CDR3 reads CSVRTGEGTEAFF. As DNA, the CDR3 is TGCAGCGTCCGCACAGGGGAGGGCACTGAAGCTTTCTTT.

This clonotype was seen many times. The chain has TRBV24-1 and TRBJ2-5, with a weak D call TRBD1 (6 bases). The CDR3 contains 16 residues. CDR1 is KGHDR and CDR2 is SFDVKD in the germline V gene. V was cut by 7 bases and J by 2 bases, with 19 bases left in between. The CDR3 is CATSFTSSGQQETQYF. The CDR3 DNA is TGTGCCACCAGCTTCACCTCTTCGGGACAACAAGAGACCCAGTACTTC.

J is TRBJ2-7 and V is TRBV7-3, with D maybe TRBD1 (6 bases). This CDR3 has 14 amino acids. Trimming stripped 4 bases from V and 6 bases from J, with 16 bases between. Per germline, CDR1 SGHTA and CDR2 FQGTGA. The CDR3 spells CASSSTGSEGEQYF. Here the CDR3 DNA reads TGTGCCAGCAGCTCGACAGGATCTGAGGGCGAGCAGTACTTC.

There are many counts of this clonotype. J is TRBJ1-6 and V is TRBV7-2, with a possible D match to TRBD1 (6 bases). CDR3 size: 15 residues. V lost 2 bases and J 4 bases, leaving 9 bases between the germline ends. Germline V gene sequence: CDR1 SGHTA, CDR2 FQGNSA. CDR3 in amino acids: CASSLYRDYNSPLHF. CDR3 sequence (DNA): TGTGCCAGCAGCTTATACAGGGATTATAATTCACCCCTCCACTTT.

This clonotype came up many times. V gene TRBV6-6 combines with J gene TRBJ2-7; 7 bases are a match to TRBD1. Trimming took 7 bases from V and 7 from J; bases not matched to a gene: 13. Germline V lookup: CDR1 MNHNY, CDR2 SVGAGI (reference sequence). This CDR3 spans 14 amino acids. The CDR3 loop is CASNSGTDPKEQYF. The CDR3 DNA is TGTGCCAGCAACTCCGGGACAGACCCAAAGGAGCAGTACTTC.

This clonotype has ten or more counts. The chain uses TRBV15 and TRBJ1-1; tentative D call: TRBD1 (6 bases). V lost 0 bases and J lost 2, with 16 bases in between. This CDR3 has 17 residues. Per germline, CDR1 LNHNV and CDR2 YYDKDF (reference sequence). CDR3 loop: CATSRDRGPWGNTEAFF. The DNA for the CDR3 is TGTGCCACCAGCAGAGACAGGGGTCCCTGGGGTAACACTGAAGCTTTCTTT.

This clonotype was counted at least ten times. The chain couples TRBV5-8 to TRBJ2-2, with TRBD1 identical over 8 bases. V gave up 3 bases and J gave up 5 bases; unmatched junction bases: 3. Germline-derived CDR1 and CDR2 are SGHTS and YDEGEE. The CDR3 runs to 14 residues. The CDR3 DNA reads TGTGCCAGCAGCTGGCAGGGGGCGACCGGGGAGCTGTTTTTT. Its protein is CASSWQGATGELFF.

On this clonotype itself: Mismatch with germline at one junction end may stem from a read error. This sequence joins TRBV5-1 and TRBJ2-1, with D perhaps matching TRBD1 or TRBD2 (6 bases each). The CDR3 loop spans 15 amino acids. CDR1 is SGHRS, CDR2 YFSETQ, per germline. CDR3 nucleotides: TGCACCAGCAGCCTGGGAGGACAGCAGTACAATGAGCAGTTCTTC. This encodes CTSSLGGQQYNEQFF.

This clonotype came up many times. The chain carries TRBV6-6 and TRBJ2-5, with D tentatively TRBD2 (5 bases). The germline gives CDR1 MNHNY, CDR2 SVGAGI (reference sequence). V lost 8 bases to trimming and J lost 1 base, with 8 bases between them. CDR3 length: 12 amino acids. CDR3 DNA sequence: TGTGCCAGCGCGGAGGCCCAAGAGACCCAGTACTTC. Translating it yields CASAEAQETQYF.

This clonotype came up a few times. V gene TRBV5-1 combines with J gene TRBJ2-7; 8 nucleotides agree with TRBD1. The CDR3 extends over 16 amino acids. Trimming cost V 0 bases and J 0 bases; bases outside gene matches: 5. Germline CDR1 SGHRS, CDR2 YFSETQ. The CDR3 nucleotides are TGCGCCAGCAGCTTGGCCGGGACAGGAAGCTCCTACGAGCAGTACTTC. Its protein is CASSLAGTGSSYEQYF.

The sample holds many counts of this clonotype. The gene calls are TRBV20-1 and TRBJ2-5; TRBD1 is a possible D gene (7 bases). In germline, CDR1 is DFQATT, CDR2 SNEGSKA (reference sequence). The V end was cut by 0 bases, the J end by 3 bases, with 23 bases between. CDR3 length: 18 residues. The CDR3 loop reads CSARDSRPGGSLKETQYF. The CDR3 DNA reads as TGCAGTGCTAGAGATTCCCGCCCAGGGGGGTCCCTTAAAGAGACCCAGTACTTC.

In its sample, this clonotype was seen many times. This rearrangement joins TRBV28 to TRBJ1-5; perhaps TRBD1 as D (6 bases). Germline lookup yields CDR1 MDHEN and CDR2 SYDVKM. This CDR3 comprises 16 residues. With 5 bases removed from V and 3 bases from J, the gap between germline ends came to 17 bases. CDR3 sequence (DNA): TGTGCCAGCAGTCCGAGGGGCAGGGGCTCCAATCAGCCCCAGCATTTT. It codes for CASSPRGRGSNQPQHF.

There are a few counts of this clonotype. CDR3: CASSLAGDESSYNEQFF. CDR3 DNA sequence: TGTGCCAGCAGCTTGGCAGGTGACGAGAGCTCCTACAATGAGCAGTTCTTC. This chain connects TRBV5-6 to TRBJ2-1, with D uncertain. CDR3 size: 17 residues. V was pared by 0 bases and J by 0 bases, with 13 bases between. Germline loops: CDR1 SGHDT, CDR2 YYEEEE.

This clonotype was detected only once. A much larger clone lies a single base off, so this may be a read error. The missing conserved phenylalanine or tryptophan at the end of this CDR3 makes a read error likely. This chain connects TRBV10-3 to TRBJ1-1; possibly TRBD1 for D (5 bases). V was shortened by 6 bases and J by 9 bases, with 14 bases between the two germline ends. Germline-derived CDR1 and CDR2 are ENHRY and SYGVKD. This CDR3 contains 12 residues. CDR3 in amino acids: CAIRDTGDQAFL. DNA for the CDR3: TGTGCCATCAGAGACACAGGAGATCAAGCTTTCCTT.